These 5 T cell receptor beta chains came from one sample sequenced in a study of T cells after posttransplantation cyclophosphamide (dated by TCRdb to about 2016). Libraries were constructed by the immunoSEQ multiplex PCR assay. TCRdb took over this immuneACCESS table, retaining in-frame rearrangements with V and J assigned. Such tables are incomplete; in checked studies, under half of the missing clones stem from an unresolved V gene, and the remainder is unexplained. Across this sample there are roughly 30,000 clones, with 80% to 90% seen only once. Of the sample, about 15% is held by the ten largest clones. Sequencing was performed on PBMCs. Source of these receptors: a woman in her thirties or forties with a blood cancer, CMV-positive, and with a related stem cell donor.

The gene calls are TRBV27 and TRBJ1-1; 9 nucleotides line up with TRBD1. Germline CDR1 MNHEY, CDR2 SMNVEV (reference sequence). The junction had 9 bases not matched to a gene; V was cut back by 1 base and J by 6 bases. CDR3 size: 16 residues. CDR3 in amino acids: CASSLFWTGVPPEAFF. The CDR3 nucleotides read TGTGCCAGCAGTTTATTTTGGACAGGGGTCCCCCCTGAAGCTTTCTTT.

V gene TRBV7-9 combines with J gene TRBJ2-5, with 9 bases identical to TRBD1. V gave up 5 bases and J gave up 2 bases; unmatched junction bases: 3. In germline, CDR1 is SEHNR, CDR2 FQNEAQ (reference sequence). The CDR3 consists of 14 residues. The CDR3 sequence is CASSTTGGQETQYF. DNA for the CDR3: TGTGCCAGCAGCACGACAGGGGGACAAGAGACCCAGTACTTC.

The chain recombines TRBV5-1 with TRBJ2-3; 9 bases map to TRBD1. Germline assignment: CDR1 SGHRS and CDR2 YFSETQ. V trimming: 3 bases; J trimming: 2 bases; junction bases outside the gene matches: 7. CDR3 length: 16 residues. The CDR3 DNA reads TGCGCCAGCAGCTCCTCTGGGACAGGGCCCACAGATACGCAGTATTTT. Amino acid sequence: CASSSSGTGPTDTQYF.

The chain carries TRBV11-2 and TRBJ2-7, with D possibly TRBD1 on 6 matching bases. Germline lookup yields CDR1 SGHAT and CDR2 FQNNGV. Trimming removed 0 bases at V and 0 bases at J, with 9 bases between. This CDR3 has 15 amino acids. CDR3: CASSLESGASYEQYF. DNA for the CDR3: TGTGCCAGCAGCTTAGAATCAGGGGCCTCCTACGAGCAGTACTTC.

The chain couples TRBV5-5 to TRBJ2-7; 9 bases are shared with TRBD1. Looked up from germline, CDR1 is SGHKS and CDR2 is YYEKEE (reference sequence). J was trimmed by 0 bases and V by 3 bases; bases with no gene match: 1. The CDR3 is 14 residues long. In DNA, the CDR3 is TGTGCCAGCAGCTGGACAGGGGTCTCCTACGAGCAGTACTTC. Translation gives CASSWTGVSYEQYF.